Listed below are T cell receptor beta chains from one sample, sequenced in a study of T cell repertoires in cytomegalovirus infection. These receptors are not linked to any known antigen. From the reads, TCRdb called clonotypes with MiXCR, one entry per CDR3 protein. The data hold approximately 910,000 distinct CDR3 sequences, with 30% to 40% observed a single time. The sequenced sample was cultured CD8+ T cells from PBMCs, obtained from culture after CMV antigen stimulation. These receptors were collected from a human donor in good health (CMV status not recorded). Some clones in this sample may be carry-over from other donors' samples. The CDR3 runs from the conserved cysteine through the conserved F or W. A D gene is named only where the DNA matches it firmly. Where a row states a size, it is once, few, many or the class of an expanded clone; other rows omit it.

v_call	clone_size	d_call	j_call	cdr3_aa	cdr3_nt
TRBV7-6	many	TRBD2	TRBJ2-1	CASSYSGGQNEQFF	TGTGCCAGTTCCTATAGCGGGGGGCAAAATGAGCAGTTCTTC
TRBV15	NA	NA	TRBJ2-1	CATSRNRPSPNEQFF	TGTGCCACCAGCAGGAACAGACCTAGCCCCAATGAGCAGTTCTTC
TRBV6-1	NA	NA	TRBJ1-1	CASSVGLMAEAFF	TGTGCCAGCAGTGTTGGATTGATGGCTGAAGCTTTCTTT
TRBV5-1	NA	NA	TRBJ1-1	CASSLIGMNTEAFF	TGCGCCAGCAGCTTGATAGGGATGAACACTGAAGCTTTCTTT
TRBV7-9	NA	NA	TRBJ1-2	CASSLGGEDYGYTF	TGTGCCAGCAGCTTAGGAGGGGAGGATTACGGCTACACCTTC
TRBV12-3/TRBV12-4	NA	NA	TRBJ1-1	CASRQDTQRNTEAFF	TGTGCCAGCAGACAAGATACACAGAGGAACACTGAAGCTTTCTTT
TRBV12-3/TRBV12-4	few	NA	TRBJ1-1	CASTGGLIAFF	TGTGCCAGCACCGGGGGCCTCATAGCTTTCTTT
TRBV28	NA	NA	TRBJ1-2	CASSFTGAPSPYGYTF	TGTGCCAGCAGTTTCACCGGGGCACCTTCGCCGTATGGCTACACCTTC
TRBV27	few	NA	TRBJ1-5	CASSVQGYSNQPQHF	TGTGCCAGCAGTGTCCAGGGTTATAGCAATCAGCCCCAGCATTTT
TRBV12-3/TRBV12-4	NA	NA	TRBJ2-7	CASSLAGGPLYEQYF	TGTGCCAGCAGTTTGGCCGGGGGTCCCCTTTACGAGCAGTACTTC
TRBV20-1	few	NA	TRBJ1-2	CSALGQGYTF	TGCAGTGCGCTAGGGCAGGGCTACACCTTC
TRBV6-5	few	NA	TRBJ1-1	CASSYRTSGVGAEAFF	TGTGCCAGCAGTTACCGAACCTCGGGGGTTGGCGCTGAAGCTTTCTTT
TRBV6-1	few	NA	TRBJ2-6	CASSVRDTSGANVLTF	TGTGCCAGCAGTGTCAGAGACACCTCTGGGGCCAACGTCCTGACTTTC
TRBV27	NA	NA	TRBJ1-5	CASSLSRTSQPQHF	TGTGCCAGCAGTTTGAGTAGGACGTCTCAGCCCCAGCATTTT
TRBV27	NA	NA	TRBJ2-5	CASSSGGYFETQYF	TGTGCCAGCAGTTCTGGAGGGTATTTCGAGACCCAGTACTTC
TRBV9	once	TRBD1	TRBJ2-1	CASSAGQGNNEQFF	TGTGCCAGCAGCGCCGGACAGGGAAACAATGAGCAGTTCTTC
TRBV7-9	few	NA	TRBJ1-2	CASSFDRYNHGYTF	TGTGCCAGCAGCTTTGACAGATACAACCATGGCTACACCTTC
TRBV27	NA	NA	TRBJ2-5	CASSLFPAGVETQYF	TGTGCCAGCAGTTTATTCCCCGCCGGAGTGGAGACCCAGTACTTC
TRBV7-9	many	NA	TRBJ2-2	CASSSYRVRDTGELFF	TGTGCCAGCAGTTCCTACAGGGTTCGGGATACCGGGGAGCTGTTTTTT
TRBV14	NA	NA	TRBJ1-2	CASSQATVYGYTF	TGTGCCAGCAGCCAGGCGACGGTCTATGGCTACACCTTC
TRBV2	few	TRBD2	TRBJ2-3	CANSGGEEDTQYF	TGTGCCAACAGCGGGGGGGAAGAGGATACGCAGTATTTT
TRBV5-1	NA	NA	TRBJ2-3	CASFPGGGDTQYF	TGCGCCAGCTTCCCGGGCGGAGGGGATACGCAGTATTTT
TRBV19	NA	TRBD1	TRBJ1-1	CASSIIQGANTEAFF	TGTGCCAGTAGTATTATACAGGGGGCGAACACTGAAGCTTTCTTT
TRBV19	many	TRBD2	TRBJ2-1	CASSTSGGNEQFF	TGTGCCAGTAGTACTAGCGGGGGTAATGAGCAGTTCTTC
TRBV12-5	few	NA	TRBJ2-5	CASGSTSGGTQQETQYF	TGTGCTAGTGGTTCCACCTCAGGCGGGACGCAACAAGAGACCCAGTACTTC
TRBV7-9	NA	NA	TRBJ1-1	CASSSPVPGHEAFF	TGTGCCAGCAGCTCCCCGGTACCGGGACACGAAGCTTTCTTT
TRBV7-9	once	NA	TRBJ1-3	CASNLSSTGVSGNTIYF	TGTGCCAGCAACTTATCTTCGACAGGAGTCTCTGGGAACACCATATATTTT
TRBV6-5	many	NA	TRBJ2-3	CASSYQGALIDTQYF	TGTGCCAGCAGTTACCAAGGGGCGCTGATAGATACGCAGTATTTT
TRBV7-3	few	NA	TRBJ1-5	CASSRPRRSLPHF	TGTGCCAGCAGCCGCCCAAGACGGTCACTTCCGCATTTT
TRBV4-1	NA	NA	TRBJ1-1	CASSSGVTLSGDTEAFF	TGCGCCAGCAGCTCAGGGGTAACATTAAGTGGGGACACTGAAGCTTTCTTT
TRBV20-1	NA	TRBD1	TRBJ1-2	CSAHPGQAIYGYTF	TGCAGTGCTCATCCGGGACAGGCGATCTATGGCTACACCTTC
TRBV7-9	few	NA	TRBJ2-1	CASSHWFGELGYNEQFF	TGTGCCAGCAGCCACTGGTTTGGGGAATTGGGGTACAATGAGCAGTTCTTC
TRBV12-3/TRBV12-4	NA	NA	TRBJ2-2	CAVLSGELSNTGELFF	TGTGCCGTGTTGTCGGGGGAGCTCTCGAACACCGGGGAGCTGTTTTTT
TRBV3-1	NA	NA	TRBJ1-2	CASSQASGYGYTF	TGTGCCAGCAGCCAAGCTTCAGGCTATGGCTACACCTTC
TRBV28	few	TRBD2	TRBJ2-1	CASNPQSLAALDNEQFF	TGTGCCAGCAATCCTCAGTCCCTAGCGGCCCTGGACAATGAGCAGTTCTTC
TRBV6-1	NA	TRBD1	TRBJ2-3	CASSSGQVVWGTGTDTQYF	TGTGCCAGCAGTTCGGGACAGGTTGTCTGGGGAACGGGCACAGATACGCAGTATTTT
TRBV7-2	few	NA	TRBJ1-4	CASSLEQYRGQEKLFF	TGTGCCAGCAGCTTAGAACAGTATAGGGGTCAAGAAAAACTGTTTTTT
TRBV7-3	NA	TRBD2	TRBJ2-2	CASSFDLAGNTGELFF	TGTGCCAGCAGCTTCGACCTAGCGGGGAACACCGGGGAGCTGTTTTTT
TRBV9	NA	NA	TRBJ1-6	CASSAGRDNSPLHF	TGTGCCAGCAGCGCGGGACGGGATAATTCACCCCTCCACTTT
TRBV15	NA	NA	TRBJ2-6	CATRGSGANVLTF	TGTGCCACCAGGGGTAGTGGGGCCAACGTCCTGACTTTC
TRBV7-8	many	TRBD2	TRBJ2-1	CASSLRLAGLDEQFF	TGTGCCAGCAGCTTACGACTAGCGGGGTTGGATGAGCAGTTCTTC
TRBV7-6	few	NA	TRBJ1-1	CASSLGGAQTEAFF	TGTGCCAGCAGCTTAGGGGGGGCGCAAACTGAAGCTTTCTTT
TRBV27	NA	NA	TRBJ1-1	CASSASGTTEAFF	TGTGCCAGCAGTGCCTCAGGGACCACTGAAGCTTTCTTT
TRBV20-1	NA	TRBD2	TRBJ2-7	CSARGAGGPYQYEQYF	TGCAGTGCTAGAGGAGCGGGGGGGCCTTATCAATACGAGCAGTACTTC
TRBV27	few	NA	TRBJ2-2	CASSLFVWTGELFF	TGTGCCAGCAGTTTATTCGTATGGACCGGGGAGCTGTTTTTT
TRBV6-1	NA	NA	TRBJ1-3	CASSEARGGGNTIYF	TGTGCCAGCAGTGAAGCCCGGGGTGGAGGAAACACCATATATTTT
TRBV28	NA	TRBD2	TRBJ2-1	CASSWSGGGLWVEQFF	TGTGCCAGCAGTTGGTCTGGCGGGGGATTATGGGTTGAGCAGTTCTTC
TRBV19	few	NA	TRBJ1-2	CASSRAGGDYGYTF	TGTGCCAGTAGTCGAGCGGGGGGAGACTATGGCTACACCTTC
TRBV6-5	few	NA	TRBJ2-1	CASRTPGTEYNEQFF	TGTGCCAGCAGAACACCCGGGACTGAGTACAATGAGCAGTTCTTC
TRBV7-6	NA	TRBD2	TRBJ2-5	CASIPSLAETQYF	TGTGCCAGCATACCCTCACTAGCGGAGACCCAGTACTTC
TRBV7-6	many	NA	TRBJ1-1	CASSLNDPTTEAFF	TGTGCCAGCAGCTTGAACGATCCGACCACTGAAGCTTTCTTT
TRBV6-2/TRBV6-3	NA	TRBD1	TRBJ1-5	CASSPTDRVGQPQHF	TGTGCCAGCAGTCCTACCGACAGGGTGGGGCAGCCCCAGCATTTT
TRBV7-9	NA	NA	TRBJ1-1	CASSLLGAFF	TGTGCCAGCAGCCTCCTTGGGGCTTTCTTT
TRBV7-8	many	NA	TRBJ2-3	CASSLASSFTDTQYF	TGTGCCAGCAGCTTAGCGTCCTCATTCACAGATACGCAGTATTTT
TRBV5-4	few	NA	TRBJ2-3	CASSPDYLPITDTQYF	TGTGCCAGCAGCCCGGACTACCTGCCGATCACAGATACGCAGTATTTT
TRBV7-9	NA	NA	TRBJ1-2	CASSLSGQAGRLGYGYTF	TGTGCCAGCAGCTTAAGTGGGCAGGCAGGTCGACTCGGCTATGGCTACACCTTC
TRBV5-1	few	NA	TRBJ1-1	CASSLGGRGPNTEAFF	TGCGCCAGCAGCTTGGGGGGCAGGGGCCCTAACACTGAAGCTTTCTTT